The rows below give T cell receptor beta chains drawn from one sample of a study of shared clonotypes between healthy human individuals. Some clones are missing from TCRdb's copy, which holds only in-frame ones; the method was immunoSEQ multiplex PCR. This sample has around 2.3 million clones; under 97% occur once, and the top ten carry over 0.1%. The sequencing input was naive CD4+ T cells sorted from blood. These receptors were obtained from a man aged 18-30 years in good health. The CDR3 runs from the conserved cysteine through the conserved F or W. D genes are given only for firm matches. Where a row states a size, it is once, few, many or the class of an expanded clone; other rows omit it.

j_call: TRBJ2-5
d_call: TRBD1
clone_size: NA
v_call: TRBV30
cdr3_nt: TGTGCCTGCCAAGACAGGGGGCGGGAGACCCAGTACTTC
cdr3_aa: CACQDRGRETQYF

j_call: TRBJ2-2
d_call: TRBD2
clone_size: once
v_call: TRBV6-5
cdr3_nt: TGTGCCAGCAGTTACGGCGGGAGGGGTGTCGGGGAGCTGTTTTTT
cdr3_aa: CASSYGGRGVGELFF

j_call: TRBJ2-4
d_call: NA
clone_size: NA
v_call: TRBV7-8
cdr3_nt: TGTGCCAGCAGCTTCCAGACTCCGGCCAAAAACATTCAGTACTTC
cdr3_aa: CASSFQTPAKNIQYF

j_call: TRBJ1-2
d_call: NA
clone_size: NA
v_call: TRBV5-6
cdr3_nt: TGTGCCAGCAGCTTGGGGGATCACTATGGCTACACCTTC
cdr3_aa: CASSLGDHYGYTF

j_call: TRBJ2-3
d_call: NA
clone_size: NA
v_call: TRBV5-1
cdr3_nt: TGCGCCAGCAGCTCTGGATGGACAAAGCTTGGCACAGATACGCAGTATTTT
cdr3_aa: CASSSGWTKLGTDTQYF

j_call: TRBJ1-3
d_call: NA
clone_size: NA
v_call: TRBV19
cdr3_nt: TGTGCCAGTACCCCCGGGAGCCTACAGAGGAACACCATATATTTT
cdr3_aa: CASTPGSLQRNTIYF

j_call: TRBJ2-3
d_call: NA
clone_size: NA
v_call: TRBV6-5
cdr3_nt: TGTGCCAGCAGTTTTAGCCCGATCACAGATACGCAGTATTTT
cdr3_aa: CASSFSPITDTQYF

j_call: TRBJ1-4
d_call: NA
clone_size: NA
v_call: TRBV5-1
cdr3_nt: TGCGCCAGCAGCTTGGAAGGGGCGACTAATGAAAAACTGTTTTTT
cdr3_aa: CASSLEGATNEKLFF

j_call: TRBJ2-7
d_call: NA
clone_size: NA
v_call: TRBV10-1
cdr3_nt: TGCGCCAGCAGTGAAGGGGCCGGAGGCCACGAGCAGTACTTC
cdr3_aa: CASSEGAGGHEQYF

j_call: TRBJ1-4
d_call: NA
clone_size: NA
v_call: TRBV28
cdr3_nt: TGTGCCAGCAGTTTAGGGAAGGGGGAAAAACTGTTTTTT
cdr3_aa: CASSLGKGEKLFF

j_call: TRBJ1-6
d_call: NA
clone_size: once
v_call: TRBV7-3
cdr3_nt: TGTGCCAGCAGCCCGACCGCCGGGACCCTTAATTCACCCCTCCACTTT
cdr3_aa: CASSPTAGTLNSPLHF

j_call: TRBJ1-4
d_call: NA
clone_size: NA
v_call: TRBV7-6
cdr3_nt: TGTGCCAGCAGCTTTCGGGCTAATGAAAAACTGTTTTTT
cdr3_aa: CASSFRANEKLFF

j_call: TRBJ1-4
d_call: NA
clone_size: NA
v_call: TRBV14
cdr3_nt: TGTGCCAGCAGCAGGGCGTCTGCGGAAAAACTGTTTTTT
cdr3_aa: CASSRASAEKLFF

j_call: TRBJ1-5
d_call: NA
clone_size: NA
v_call: TRBV5-1
cdr3_nt: TGCGCCAGCAGCTTGGCCGGGGTTAGCAATCAGCCCCAGCATTTT
cdr3_aa: CASSLAGVSNQPQHF

j_call: TRBJ1-5
d_call: NA
clone_size: NA
v_call: TRBV6-1
cdr3_nt: TGTGCCAGCACAGGGCAGGGCGGCAATCAGCCCCAGCATTTT
cdr3_aa: CASTGQGGNQPQHF

j_call: TRBJ1-6
d_call: NA
clone_size: NA
v_call: TRBV6-6
cdr3_nt: TGTGCCAGCAGTGAGGGACGGGTTAATTCACCCCTCCACTTT
cdr3_aa: CASSEGRVNSPLHF

j_call: TRBJ2-1
d_call: NA
clone_size: NA
v_call: TRBV6-1
cdr3_nt: TGTGCCAGCAGTGTACTAGCTTGGGGGAATGAGCAGTTCTTC
cdr3_aa: CASSVLAWGNEQFF

j_call: TRBJ1-1
d_call: NA
clone_size: NA
v_call: TRBV18
cdr3_nt: TGTGCCAGCCTTGAAAGGGGGATGAACACTGAAGCTTTCTTT
cdr3_aa: CASLERGMNTEAFF

j_call: TRBJ2-1
d_call: TRBD2
clone_size: NA
v_call: TRBV14
cdr3_nt: TGTGCCAGCACCCCTTATCGGGTTAGCGGGGGGGCCCATGAGCAGTTCTTC
cdr3_aa: CASTPYRVSGGAHEQFF

j_call: TRBJ2-7
d_call: NA
clone_size: NA
v_call: TRBV28
cdr3_nt: TGTGCCAGCAGTTCAGCAGGTTCGATTGCCGAGCAGTACTTC
cdr3_aa: CASSSAGSIAEQYF

j_call: TRBJ1-2
d_call: TRBD1
clone_size: NA
v_call: TRBV9
cdr3_nt: TGTGCCAGCAGCTCGGACAGGGGAGTAGGCTATGGCTACACCTTC
cdr3_aa: CASSSDRGVGYGYTF

j_call: TRBJ2-3
d_call: TRBD2
clone_size: once
v_call: TRBV6-1
cdr3_nt: TGTGCCAGCAGTGGAACTAGCGGGAGGGCCGCTAGCACAGATACGCAGTATTTT
cdr3_aa: CASSGTSGRAASTDTQYF

j_call: TRBJ1-2
d_call: TRBD1
clone_size: NA
v_call: TRBV18
cdr3_nt: TGTGCCAGCTCACCCCGACAGGGTGGAAACTATGGCTACACCTTC
cdr3_aa: CASSPRQGGNYGYTF

j_call: TRBJ2-6
d_call: NA
clone_size: NA
v_call: TRBV27
cdr3_nt: TGTGCCAGCAGTACCAGGGCTTCTGGGGCCAACGTCCTGACTTTC
cdr3_aa: CASSTRASGANVLTF

j_call: TRBJ2-1
d_call: NA
clone_size: NA
v_call: TRBV7-2
cdr3_nt: TGTGCCAGCACCCCTGACGCCGGGTACAATGAGCAGTTCTTC
cdr3_aa: CASTPDAGYNEQFF

j_call: TRBJ1-2
d_call: TRBD1
clone_size: NA
v_call: TRBV9
cdr3_nt: TGTGCCAGCAGCGTAGACAGGGGCGAAGGCTACACCTTC
cdr3_aa: CASSVDRGEGYTF

j_call: TRBJ2-3
d_call: TRBD2
clone_size: once
v_call: TRBV28
cdr3_nt: TGTGCCAGCAGTTTAAGCGGGGGGGGCACAGATACGCAGTATTTT
cdr3_aa: CASSLSGGGTDTQYF

j_call: TRBJ2-7
d_call: TRBD1
clone_size: NA
v_call: TRBV4-1
cdr3_nt: TGCGCCAGCAGCCAAGAGGGGACAGGTACCTACGAGCAGTACTTC
cdr3_aa: CASSQEGTGTYEQYF

j_call: TRBJ1-1
d_call: NA
clone_size: once
v_call: TRBV7-9
cdr3_nt: TGTGCCAGCAGCCGAGAGGGCGCGAACACTGAAGCTTTCTTT
cdr3_aa: CASSREGANTEAFF

j_call: TRBJ1-3
d_call: NA
clone_size: NA
v_call: TRBV2
cdr3_nt: TGTGCCAGCAGTGAAGTGGGTGCCGGAAACACCATATATTTT
cdr3_aa: CASSEVGAGNTIYF

j_call: TRBJ2-7
d_call: NA
clone_size: NA
v_call: TRBV9
cdr3_nt: TGTGCCAGCAGCGCCGAGGGGGGGTACGAGCAGTACTTC
cdr3_aa: CASSAEGGYEQYF

j_call: TRBJ2-2
d_call: NA
clone_size: NA
v_call: TRBV5-6
cdr3_nt: TGTGCCAGCAGCTTGTGGCCCCCGTCGAACACCGGGGAGCTGTTTTTT
cdr3_aa: CASSLWPPSNTGELFF

j_call: TRBJ2-3
d_call: NA
clone_size: NA
v_call: TRBV10-2
cdr3_nt: TGCGCCAGCAGAGATTCCCAGCTTACTAGCATAGATACGCAGTATTTT
cdr3_aa: CASRDSQLTSIDTQYF

j_call: TRBJ1-6
d_call: TRBD1
clone_size: few
v_call: TRBV6-6
cdr3_nt: TGTGCCAGCAGTCAACAGGGGGCAGAGTCACCCCTCCACTTT
cdr3_aa: CASSQQGAESPLHF

j_call: TRBJ2-5
d_call: NA
clone_size: NA
v_call: TRBV5-5
cdr3_nt: TGTGCCAGCAGCTTCTACGGAATCCAAGAGACCCAGTACTTC
cdr3_aa: CASSFYGIQETQYF

j_call: TRBJ1-1
d_call: TRBD1
clone_size: NA
v_call: TRBV4-1
cdr3_nt: TGCGCCAGCAGCGAACCTGACGGCCGGGACAGGGATGCTTTCTTT
cdr3_aa: CASSEPDGRDRDAFF

j_call: TRBJ1-1
d_call: NA
clone_size: NA
v_call: TRBV30
cdr3_nt: TGTGCCTGGAGTGTACAATATGGTGGGGCTTTCTTT
cdr3_aa: CAWSVQYGGAFF